This is a list of T cell receptor beta chains from one sample in a study of blood T cell repertoires in COVID-19. Method: immunoSEQ multiplex PCR; TCRdb's copy keeps in-frame clones and lacks some. The profile covers 300,000 or so clones, with around nine tenths appearing a single time and 2.9% taken by the ten largest. Sequencing used PBMCs or T cells enriched from blood (not recorded which). These TCRs come from a woman in her 50s who had been exposed to COVID-19. Each CDR3 is given with its conserved first and last residue. Each record gives: V gene, clone size, J gene, D gene, CDR3 DNA, CDR3 protein. The D gene is left open where the match is weak. Some rows have no size entry. The others give once, few or many, or a class for an expanded clone.

V: TRBV15; size: once; J: TRBJ2-7; D: TRBD1; DNA: TGTGCCACCAGCACCTCGACAGGGGCGGGCTACGAGCAGTACTTC; CDR3: CATSTSTGAGYEQYF
V: TRBV3-1/TRBV3-2; size: .; J: TRBJ2-5; D: .; DNA: TGTGCCAGCAGATTTGGGGCGGAGACCCAGTACTTC; CDR3: CASRFGAETQYF
V: TRBV3-1/TRBV3-2; size: .; J: TRBJ2-7; D: TRBD2; DNA: TGTGCCAGCAGCCAAGATTCCTTGCGGGGGAACGAGCAGTACTTC; CDR3: CASSQDSLRGNEQYF
V: TRBV14; size: .; J: TRBJ1-6; D: .; DNA: TGTGCCAGCAGCCAAGATGTTCGGTTCGGGACACAAAATTCACCCCTCCACTTT; CDR3: CASSQDVRFGTQNSPLHF
V: TRBV3-1/TRBV3-2; size: .; J: TRBJ2-2; D: TRBD1; DNA: TGTGCCAGCAGCCGCGACAGGGTTGGTGGCGGGGAGCTGTTTTTT; CDR3: CASSRDRVGGGELFF
V: TRBV19; size: .; J: TRBJ1-5; D: .; DNA: TGTGCCAGTAGTATAGAACCAGGTCGGGGTCAGCCCCAGCATTTT; CDR3: CASSIEPGRGQPQHF
V: TRBV6-5; size: .; J: TRBJ2-7; D: .; DNA: TGTGCCAGCAGTTACCGGTCCGGAGGCCAGTACTTC; CDR3: CASSYRSGGQYF
V: TRBV19; size: .; J: TRBJ2-7; D: .; DNA: TGTGCCAGTAACCTACGGGGGACGGGAGAGCAGTACTTC; CDR3: CASNLRGTGEQYF
V: TRBV27; size: .; J: TRBJ1-2; D: .; DNA: TGTGCCAGCAGGCTCCTCACAGGCGTCTATGGCTACACCTTC; CDR3: CASRLLTGVYGYTF
V: TRBV19; size: .; J: TRBJ1-5; D: .; DNA: TGTGCCAGTAGTATGGCGGATTATAGCAATCAGCCCCAGCATTTT; CDR3: CASSMADYSNQPQHF
V: TRBV5-8; size: .; J: TRBJ2-6; D: .; DNA: TGTGCCAGCAGCTTGGGACTCTTTAGTGAGGCCAACGTCCTGACTTTC; CDR3: CASSLGLFSEANVLTF
V: TRBV13; size: .; J: TRBJ1-5; D: .; DNA: TGTGCCAGCAGCTTAGGACCCCCGGGGGATCAGCCCCAGCATTTT; CDR3: CASSLGPPGDQPQHF
V: TRBV18; size: .; J: TRBJ1-3; D: .; DNA: TGTGCCAGCTCACCATATGGGGGCGTGGAAAACACCATATATTTT; CDR3: CASSPYGGVENTIYF